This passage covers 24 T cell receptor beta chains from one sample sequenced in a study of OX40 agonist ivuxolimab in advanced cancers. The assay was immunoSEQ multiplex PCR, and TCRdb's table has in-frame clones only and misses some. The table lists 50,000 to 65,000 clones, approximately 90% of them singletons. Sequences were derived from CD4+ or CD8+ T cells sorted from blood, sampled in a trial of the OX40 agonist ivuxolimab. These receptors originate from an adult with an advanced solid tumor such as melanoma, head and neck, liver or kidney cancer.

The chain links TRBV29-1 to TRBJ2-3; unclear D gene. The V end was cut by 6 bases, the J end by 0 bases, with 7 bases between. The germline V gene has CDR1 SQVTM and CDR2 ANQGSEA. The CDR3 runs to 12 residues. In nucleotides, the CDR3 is TGCAGCGTGAGACCCAGCACAGATACGCAGTATTTT. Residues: CSVRPSTDTQYF.

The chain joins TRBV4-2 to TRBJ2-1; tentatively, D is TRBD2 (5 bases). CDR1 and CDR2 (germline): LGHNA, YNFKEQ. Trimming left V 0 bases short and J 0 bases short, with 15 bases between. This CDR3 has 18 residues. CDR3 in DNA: TGTGCCAGCAGCCAAGATACGGCGGGCCCCTCCTCCTACAATGAGCAGTTCTTC. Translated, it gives CASSQDTAGPSSYNEQFF.

This chain's CDR3 is CASSQDLPVGSLARYEQYF. Here the CDR3 DNA reads TGTGCCAGCAGCCAAGATCTTCCTGTAGGCAGTCTGGCACGCTACGAGCAGTACTTC. The chain is built from TRBV4-2 and TRBJ2-7, with no clear D. The ends were cut back, 0 bases at V and 3 bases at J, with 24 bases in the middle. This CDR3 has 19 residues. Germline CDR1 is LGHNA and CDR2 is YNFKEQ.

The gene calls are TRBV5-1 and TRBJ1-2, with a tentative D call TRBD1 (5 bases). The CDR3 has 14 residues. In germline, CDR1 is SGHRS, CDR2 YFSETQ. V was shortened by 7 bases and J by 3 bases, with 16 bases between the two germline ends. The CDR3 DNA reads TGCGCCAGCTCTATTGGGGCAGGCGACTATGGCTACACCTTC. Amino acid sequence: CASSIGAGDYGYTF.

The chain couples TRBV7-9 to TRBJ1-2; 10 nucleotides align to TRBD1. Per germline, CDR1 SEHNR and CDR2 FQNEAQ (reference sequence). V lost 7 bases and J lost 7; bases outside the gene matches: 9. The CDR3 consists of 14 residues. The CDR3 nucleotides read TGTGCCAGCAACCAAAGGGACAGGGGTGCTGGCTACACCTTC. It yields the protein CASNQRDRGAGYTF.

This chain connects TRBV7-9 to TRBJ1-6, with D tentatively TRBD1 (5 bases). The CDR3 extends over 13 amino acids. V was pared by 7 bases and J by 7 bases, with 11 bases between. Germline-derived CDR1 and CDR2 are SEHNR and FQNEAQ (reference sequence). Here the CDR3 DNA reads TGTGCCAGCAAGACAGCCTTGAATTCACCCCTCCACTTT. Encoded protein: CASKTALNSPLHF.

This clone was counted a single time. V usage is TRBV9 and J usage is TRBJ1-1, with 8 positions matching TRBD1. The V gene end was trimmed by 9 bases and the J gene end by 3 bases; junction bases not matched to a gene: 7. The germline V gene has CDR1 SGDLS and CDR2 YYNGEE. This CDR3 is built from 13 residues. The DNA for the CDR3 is TGTGCCACAGGGAGGGACAGGCACACTGAAGCTTTCTTT. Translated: CATGRDRHTEAFF.

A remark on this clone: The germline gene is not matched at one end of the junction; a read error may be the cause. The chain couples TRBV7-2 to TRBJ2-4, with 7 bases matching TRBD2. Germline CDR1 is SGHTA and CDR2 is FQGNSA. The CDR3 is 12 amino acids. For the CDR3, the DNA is TGTGCCAGCAGCTTATATCGCGGGAGTATCAACTTC. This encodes CASSLYRGSINF.

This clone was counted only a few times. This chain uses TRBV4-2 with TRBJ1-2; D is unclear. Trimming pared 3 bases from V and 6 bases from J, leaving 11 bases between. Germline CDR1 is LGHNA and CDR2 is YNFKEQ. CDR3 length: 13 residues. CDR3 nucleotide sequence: TGTGCCAGCAGCCAGTTAAGTGTGGATGGCTACACCTTC. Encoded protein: CASSQLSVDGYTF.

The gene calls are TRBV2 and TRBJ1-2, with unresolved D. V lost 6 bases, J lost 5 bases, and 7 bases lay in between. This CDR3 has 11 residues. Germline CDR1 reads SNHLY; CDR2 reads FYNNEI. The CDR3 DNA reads TGTGCCAGCAGAAGGGAGTATGGCTACACCTTC. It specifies CASRREYGYTF. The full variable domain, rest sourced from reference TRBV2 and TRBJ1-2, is EPEVTQTPSHQVTQMGQEVILRCVPISNHLYFYWYRQILGQKVEFLVSFYNNEISEKSEIFDDQFSVERPDGSNFTLKIRSTKLEDSAMYFCASRREYGYTFGSGTRLTVV.

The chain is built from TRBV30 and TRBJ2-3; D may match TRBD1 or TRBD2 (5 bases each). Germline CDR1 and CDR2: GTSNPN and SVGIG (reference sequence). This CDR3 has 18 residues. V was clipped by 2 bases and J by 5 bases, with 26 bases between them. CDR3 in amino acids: CAWSPPPRGAPGQDTQYF. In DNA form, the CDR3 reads TGTGCCTGGAGTCCACCACCCCGGGGCGCCCCCGGCCAAGATACGCAGTATTTT.

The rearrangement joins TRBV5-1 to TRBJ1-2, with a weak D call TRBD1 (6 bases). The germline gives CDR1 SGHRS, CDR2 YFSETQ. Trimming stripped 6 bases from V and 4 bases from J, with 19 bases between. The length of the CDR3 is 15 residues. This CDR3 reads CASTPASGDLYGYTF. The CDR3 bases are TGCGCCAGCACCCCGGCCTCAGGGGATCTCTATGGCTACACCTTC.

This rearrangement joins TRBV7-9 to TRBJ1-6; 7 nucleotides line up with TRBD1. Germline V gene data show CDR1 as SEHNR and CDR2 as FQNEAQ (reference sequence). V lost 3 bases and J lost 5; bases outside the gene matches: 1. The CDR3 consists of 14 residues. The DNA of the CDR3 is TGTGCCAGCAGCTTTGGACAGGATAATTCACCCCTCCACTTT. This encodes CASSFGQDNSPLHF.

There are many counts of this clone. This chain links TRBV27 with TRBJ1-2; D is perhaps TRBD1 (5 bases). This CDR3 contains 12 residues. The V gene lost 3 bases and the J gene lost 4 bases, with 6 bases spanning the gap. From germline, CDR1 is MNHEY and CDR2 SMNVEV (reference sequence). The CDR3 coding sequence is TGTGCCAGCAGTTTGAGGGGCTATGGCTACACCTTC. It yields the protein CASSLRGYGYTF.

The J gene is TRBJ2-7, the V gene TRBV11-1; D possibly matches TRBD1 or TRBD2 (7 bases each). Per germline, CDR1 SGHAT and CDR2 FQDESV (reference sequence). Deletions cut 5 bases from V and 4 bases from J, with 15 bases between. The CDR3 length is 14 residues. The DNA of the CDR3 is TGTGCCAGCAGCCTCGACAGGGAGGGATACGAGCAGTACTTC. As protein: CASSLDREGYEQYF.

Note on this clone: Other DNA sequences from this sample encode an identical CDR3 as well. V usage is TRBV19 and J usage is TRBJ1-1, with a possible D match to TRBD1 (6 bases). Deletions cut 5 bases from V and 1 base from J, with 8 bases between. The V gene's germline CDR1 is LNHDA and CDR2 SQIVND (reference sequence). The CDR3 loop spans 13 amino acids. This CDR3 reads CASSEQGNTEAFF. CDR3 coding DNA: TGTGCCAGTAGTGAACAGGGGAACACTGAAGCTTTCTTT.

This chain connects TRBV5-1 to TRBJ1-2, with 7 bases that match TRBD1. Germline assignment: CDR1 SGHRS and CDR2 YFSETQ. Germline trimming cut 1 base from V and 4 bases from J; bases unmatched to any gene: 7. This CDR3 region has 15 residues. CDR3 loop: CASSLQGGRVYGYTF. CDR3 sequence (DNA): TGCGCCAGCAGCTTGCAAGGGGGCCGGGTCTATGGCTACACCTTC. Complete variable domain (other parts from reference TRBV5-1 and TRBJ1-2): KAGVTQTPRYLIKTRGQQVTLSCSPISGHRSVSWYQQTPGQGLQFLFEYFSETQRNKGNFPGRFSGRQFSNSRSEMNVSTLELGDSALYLCASSLQGGRVYGYTFGSGTRLTVV.

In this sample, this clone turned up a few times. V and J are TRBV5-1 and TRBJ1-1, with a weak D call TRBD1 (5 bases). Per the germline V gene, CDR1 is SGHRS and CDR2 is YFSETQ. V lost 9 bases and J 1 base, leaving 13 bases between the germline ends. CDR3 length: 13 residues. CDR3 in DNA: TGCGCCACCGCCCTGGGGGAGAACACTGAAGCTTTCTTT. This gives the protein CATALGENTEAFF.

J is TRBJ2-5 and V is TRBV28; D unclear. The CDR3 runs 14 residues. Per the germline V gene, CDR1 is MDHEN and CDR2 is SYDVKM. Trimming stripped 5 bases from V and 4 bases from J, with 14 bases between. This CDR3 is CASSTPSMGETQYF. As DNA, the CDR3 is TGTGCCAGCAGTACTCCCTCTATGGGAGAGACCCAGTACTTC.

The CDR3: CASSRGGTNFYSNQPQHF. DNA of the CDR3: TGTGCCAGTAGTAGAGGAGGGACAAACTTTTATAGCAATCAGCCCCAGCATTTT. The chain is built from TRBV19 and TRBJ1-5; TRBD1 might be the D (6 bases). The V end was cut by 4 bases, the J end by 0 bases, with 19 bases between. This CDR3 has 18 amino acids. Germline values: CDR1 LNHDA, CDR2 SQIVND (reference sequence).

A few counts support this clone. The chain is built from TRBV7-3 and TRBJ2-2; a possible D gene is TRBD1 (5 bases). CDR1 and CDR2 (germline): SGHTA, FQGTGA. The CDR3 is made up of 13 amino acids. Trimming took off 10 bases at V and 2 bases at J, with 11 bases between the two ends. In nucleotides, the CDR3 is TGTGCCACCTCCGGACAAAACACCGGGGAGCTGTTTTTT. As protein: CATSGQNTGELFF.

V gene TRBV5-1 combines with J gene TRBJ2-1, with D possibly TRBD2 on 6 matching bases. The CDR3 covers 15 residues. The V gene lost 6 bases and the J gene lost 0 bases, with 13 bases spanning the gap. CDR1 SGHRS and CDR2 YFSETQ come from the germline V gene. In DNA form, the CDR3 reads TGCGCCAGCAAAACGGGAGAGAGCTCCTACAATGAGCAGTTCTTC. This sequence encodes CASKTGESSYNEQFF.

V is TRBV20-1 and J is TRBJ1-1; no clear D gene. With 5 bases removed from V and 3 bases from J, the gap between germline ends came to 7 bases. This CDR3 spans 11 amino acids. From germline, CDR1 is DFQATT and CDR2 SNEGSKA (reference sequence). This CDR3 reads CSARRDTEAFF. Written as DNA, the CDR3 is TGCAGTGCTCGGAGGGACACTGAAGCTTTCTTT.

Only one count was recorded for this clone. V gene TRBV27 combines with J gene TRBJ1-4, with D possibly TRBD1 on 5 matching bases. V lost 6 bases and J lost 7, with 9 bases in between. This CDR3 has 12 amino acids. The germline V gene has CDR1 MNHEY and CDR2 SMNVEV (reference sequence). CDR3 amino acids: CASRATGEKLFF. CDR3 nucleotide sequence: TGTGCCAGCAGGGCTACAGGTGAAAAACTGTTTTTT.